This TCR beta chain was identified during a study of blood T cell repertoires in COVID-19. At the level of the study: The United States, Italy and Spain were the sources of the acute and convalescent COVID-19 samples. T cells, B-cell-depleted T cells, or PBMCs provided the cDNA or gDNA that served as material.

The CDR3 contains 14 residues. After removal of 3 bases from V and 10 bases from J, the junction contained 6 bases not matched to a gene. The germline V gene has CDR1 MNHEY and CDR2 SMNVEV (reference sequence). Authors' methods: Amplifying reference gene primers gave estimates of nucleated cell counts. Sequencing used immunoSEQ multiplex PCR; TCRdb keeps in-frame clones, though not all of them. D and trimming were read from the DNA, whereas the V and J calls and clone size are those reported in that table. The data contain tens of thousands of clones, about 84% of them singletons. This clonotype was obtained from a man in his fifties with COVID-19, enrolled during active disease. Source material: peripheral blood. V and J are TRBV27 and TRBJ2-2; 9 bases fit TRBD2. CDR3 loop: CASSLASGAEELFF. In DNA, the CDR3 is TGTGCCAGCAGTTTGGCTAGCGGGGCCGAGGAGCTGTTTTTT.